The entry below describes one T cell receptor beta chain. What it recognizes is unknown. This record comes from a study of OX40 agonist ivuxolimab in advanced cancers. Looking at the study overall: Subjects had a mean age of about 60 years, with a range of roughly 23 to 80; more than 75% were male. Findings and limits, study-wide: Among some nonresponders, normalized T-cell clonal expansion was also low.

This CDR3 has 15 amino acids. Germline CDR1 is SGDLS and CDR2 is YYNGEE. Trimming left V 1 base short and J 0 bases short, with 8 bases between. Some clones are missing from TCRdb's copy, which holds only in-frame ones; the method was immunoSEQ multiplex PCR. The sample has tens of thousands of clones, over 65% seen once. This clonotype was obtained from an adult with an advanced solid tumor such as melanoma, head and neck, liver or kidney cancer. V usage is TRBV9 and J usage is TRBJ1-3; tentative D call: TRBD1 (6 bases). The source material was CD4+ or CD8+ T cells sorted from blood, sampled in a trial of the OX40 agonist ivuxolimab. CDR3 DNA: TGTGCCAGCAGCGTAAGGGGGAGCTCTGGAAACACCATATATTTT. Translation: CASSVRGSSGNTIYF.